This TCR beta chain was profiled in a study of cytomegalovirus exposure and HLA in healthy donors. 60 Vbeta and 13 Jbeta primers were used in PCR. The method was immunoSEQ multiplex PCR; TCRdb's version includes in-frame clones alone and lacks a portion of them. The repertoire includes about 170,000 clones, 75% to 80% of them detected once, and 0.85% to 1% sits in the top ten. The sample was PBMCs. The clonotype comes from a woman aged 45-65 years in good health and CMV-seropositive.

Written as DNA, the CDR3 is TGTGCCAGCTCACCACCGGCAGGGGCTTACTATGTGGGCTACACCTTC. It codes for CASSPPAGAYYVGYTF. The chain couples TRBV18 to TRBJ1-2, with D tentatively TRBD1 (6 bases). V shed 0 bases and J shed 8 bases, with 19 bases lying between them. This CDR3 comprises 16 residues. From germline, CDR1 is KGHSH and CDR2 LQKENI. Looking up the rest from reference TRBV18 and TRBJ1-2 gives the full variable domain: NAGVMQNPRHLVRRRGQEARLRCSPMKGHSHVYWYRQLPEEGLKFMVYLQKENIIDESGMPKERFSAEFPKEGPSILRIQQVVRGDSAAYFCASSPPAGAYYVGYTFGSGTRLTVV.